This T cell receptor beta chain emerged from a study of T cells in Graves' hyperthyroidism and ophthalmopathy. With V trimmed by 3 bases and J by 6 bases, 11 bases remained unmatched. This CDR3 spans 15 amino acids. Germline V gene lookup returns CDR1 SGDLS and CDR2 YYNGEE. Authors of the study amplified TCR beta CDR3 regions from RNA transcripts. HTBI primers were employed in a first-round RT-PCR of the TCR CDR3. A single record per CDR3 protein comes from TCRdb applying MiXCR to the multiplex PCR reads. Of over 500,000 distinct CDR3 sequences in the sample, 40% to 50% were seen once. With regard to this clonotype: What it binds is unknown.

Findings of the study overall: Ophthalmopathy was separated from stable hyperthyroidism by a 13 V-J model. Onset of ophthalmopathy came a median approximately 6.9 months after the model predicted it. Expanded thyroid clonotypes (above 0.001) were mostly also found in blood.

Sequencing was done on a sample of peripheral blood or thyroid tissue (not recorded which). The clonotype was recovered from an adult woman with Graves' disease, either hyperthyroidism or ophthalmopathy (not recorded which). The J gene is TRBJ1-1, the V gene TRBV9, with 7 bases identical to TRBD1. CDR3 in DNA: TGTGCCAGCAGCGCATCAGGGGGGGCTAAGGCTGAAGCTTTCTTT. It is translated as CASSASGGAKAEAFF.